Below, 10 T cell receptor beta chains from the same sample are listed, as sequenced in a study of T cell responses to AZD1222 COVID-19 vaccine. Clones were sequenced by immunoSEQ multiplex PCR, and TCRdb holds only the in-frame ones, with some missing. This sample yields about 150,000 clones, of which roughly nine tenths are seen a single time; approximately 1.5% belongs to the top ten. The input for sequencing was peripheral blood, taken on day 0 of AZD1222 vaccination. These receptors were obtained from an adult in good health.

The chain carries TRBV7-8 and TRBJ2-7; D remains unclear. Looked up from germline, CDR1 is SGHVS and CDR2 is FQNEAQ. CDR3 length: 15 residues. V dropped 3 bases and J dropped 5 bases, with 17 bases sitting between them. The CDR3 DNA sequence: TGTGCCAGCAGCTTGGGTGGAATTTTCCCCAACGAGCAGTACTTC. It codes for CASSLGGIFPNEQYF. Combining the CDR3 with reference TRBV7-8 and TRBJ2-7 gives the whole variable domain GAGVSQSPRYKVAKRGQDVALRCDPISGHVSLFWYQQALGQGPEFLTYFQNEAQLDKSGLPSDRFFAERPEGSVSTLKIQRTQQEDSAVYLCASSLGGIFPNEQYFGPGTRLTVT.

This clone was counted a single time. CDR3 bases: TGTGCCAGTAGGTCCCGAGAGGGGAACACTGAAGCTTTCTTT. The encoded protein is CASRSREGNTEAFF. The chain couples TRBV19 to TRBJ1-1; D gene unclear. The germline gives CDR1 LNHDA, CDR2 SQIVND (reference sequence). With 6 bases removed from V and 1 base from J, the gap between germline ends came to 12 bases. The CDR3 runs to 14 residues. Full variable domain (missing parts from reference TRBV19 and TRBJ1-1): DGGITQSPKYLFRKEGQNVTLSCEQNLNHDAMYWYRQDPGQGLRLIYYSQIVNDFQKGDIAEGYSVSREKKESFPLTVTSAQKNPTAFYLCASRSREGNTEAFFGQGTRLTVV.

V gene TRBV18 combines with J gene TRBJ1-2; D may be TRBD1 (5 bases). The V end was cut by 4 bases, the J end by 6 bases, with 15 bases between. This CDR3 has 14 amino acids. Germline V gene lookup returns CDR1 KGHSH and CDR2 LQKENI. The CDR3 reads CASSLSGADNGYTF. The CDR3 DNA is TGTGCCAGCTCACTTTCCGGGGCAGATAATGGCTACACCTTC.

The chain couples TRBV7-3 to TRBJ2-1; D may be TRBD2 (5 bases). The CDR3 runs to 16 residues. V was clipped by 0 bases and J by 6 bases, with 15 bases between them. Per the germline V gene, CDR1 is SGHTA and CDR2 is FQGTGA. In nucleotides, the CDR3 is TGTGCCAGCAGCTTAACGGTGACCCCGGAGGTCAATGAGCAGTTCTTC. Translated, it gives CASSLTVTPEVNEQFF.

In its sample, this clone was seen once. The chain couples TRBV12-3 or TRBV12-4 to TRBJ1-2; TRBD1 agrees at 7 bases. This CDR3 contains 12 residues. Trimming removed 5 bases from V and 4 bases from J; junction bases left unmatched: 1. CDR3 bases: TGTGCCAGCAGTAGACAGGGCTATGGCTACACCTTC. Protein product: CASSRQGYGYTF.

The CDR3 nucleotides are TGTGCCAGCAGCACAAACCCCCGGCGGGACAAAGCCGCTTTCTTT. Translation gives CASSTNPRRDKAAFF. This chain connects TRBV11-3 to TRBJ1-1; D perhaps matches TRBD1 (6 bases). CDR3 size: 15 residues. Germline values: CDR1 SGHNT, CDR2 YENEEA. V dropped 5 bases and J dropped 11 bases, with 24 bases sitting between them.

CDR3 sequence: CASSGLAGEQYF. CDR3 DNA sequence: TGTGCCAGCAGCGGTCTAGCGGGCGAGCAGTACTTC. The V gene is TRBV16, the J gene TRBJ2-7; TRBD2 matches at 8 bases. The CDR3 runs 12 residues. From germline, CDR1 is KGHSY and CDR2 FQNENV. V gave up 5 bases and J gave up 6 bases; unmatched junction bases: 3.

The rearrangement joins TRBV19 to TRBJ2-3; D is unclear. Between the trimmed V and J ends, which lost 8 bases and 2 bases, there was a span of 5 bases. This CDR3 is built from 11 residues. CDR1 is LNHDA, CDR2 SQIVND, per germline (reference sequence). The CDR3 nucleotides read TGTGCCAGTCGATCCACAGATACGCAGTATTTT. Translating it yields CASRSTDTQYF.

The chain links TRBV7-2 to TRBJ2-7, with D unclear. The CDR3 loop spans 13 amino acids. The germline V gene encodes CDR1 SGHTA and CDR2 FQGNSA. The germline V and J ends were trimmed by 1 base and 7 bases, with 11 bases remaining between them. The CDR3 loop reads CASSLGGSLEQYF. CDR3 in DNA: TGTGCCAGCAGCTTAGGGGGTAGCTTAGAGCAGTACTTC.

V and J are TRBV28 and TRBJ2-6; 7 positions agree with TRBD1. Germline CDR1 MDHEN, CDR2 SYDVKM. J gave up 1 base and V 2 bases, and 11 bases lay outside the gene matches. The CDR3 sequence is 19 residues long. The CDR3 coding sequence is TGTGCCAGCAGTTTAATGTTCGGGACAGTACTGTCTGGGGCCAACGTCCTGACTTTC. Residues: CASSLMFGTVLSGANVLTF.